The T cell receptor (beta chain) described here comes from a study of vaccination effects on CD4 cells after COVID-19. Only a few counts were recorded for this clone. Antigen specificity is unknown. Clones were sequenced by immunoSEQ multiplex PCR, and TCRdb holds only the in-frame ones, with some missing. The table has approximately 74,000 clones, around 70% seen once. The length of the CDR3 is 11 residues. Germline assignment: CDR1 MNHNY and CDR2 SVGAGI (reference sequence). The V gene lost 4 bases and the J gene lost 4 bases, with 3 bases spanning the gap. Cells that had been cultured for approximately eleven days were the source of isolated CD4+ T cells. The cohort was immunized with two doses of either the BNT162b2 or mRNA-1273 vaccine.

This sample comprised CD4+ T cells from PBMCs cultured without peptide, obtained after COVID-19 vaccination. J is TRBJ2-3 and V is TRBV6-6; the D is unclear. The receptor was isolated from a human donor who received a COVID-19 vaccine. The CDR3 bases are TGTGCCAGCAGTTCAGCAGATACGCAGTATTTT. Translation: CASSSADTQYF.